Shown below are 10 T cell receptor beta chains from a single sample sequenced in a study of spatial heterogeneity in lung cancer (dated by TCRdb to between 2018 and 2020). The library was prepared using 5' RACE. The sequencer was a NextSeq 500. TCRdb trimmed public reads at Q25 via fastp, called clones via MiXCR and kept in-frame beta chains. A single entry per CDR3 protein holds the most common genes and DNA from its merged rows. For this sample there are 20,000 or so distinct CDR3 sequences; around 3.2% appear just once. About 30% of the sample goes to the ten largest clones. The time point tag for this specimen amounts to: sample taken at primary tumor resection. TCR sequencing used whole RNA extracted from tumor and nontumor lung tissue, or from cryopreserved PBMC samples, without cell sorting. Sample: PBMCs, taken at surgery. The receptors derive from a female donor with early-stage non-small cell lung cancer.

This clonotype showed up many times. CDR3 amino acids: CSAGPGNYNEQFF. CDR3 in DNA: TGCAGTGCTGGGCCCGGGAACTACAATGAGCAGTTCTTC. This sequence joins TRBV20-1 and TRBJ2-1, with a possible D match to TRBD2 (5 bases). Trimming shortened V by 5 bases and J by 3 bases, and 11 bases separated the two germline ends. CDR3 size: 13 residues. The germline CDR1 and CDR2 sequences are DFQATT and SNEGSKA (reference sequence).

The table lists this clonotype with many counts. This chain joins TRBV12-5 and TRBJ2-3; tentative D call: TRBD2 (5 bases). Trimming left V 8 bases short and J 2 bases short, with 20 bases between. The CDR3 loop spans 16 amino acids. Germline V gene data show CDR1 as LGHNT and CDR2 as FRNRAP. CDR3 sequence: CASRLLDMGYTDTQYF. CDR3 sequence (DNA): TGTGCTAGTAGGTTACTAGACATGGGATACACAGATACGCAGTATTTT.

This clonotype was recorded a few times. The chain employs TRBV20-1 and TRBJ2-3; D unclear. V shed 3 bases and J shed 7 bases, with 17 bases lying between them. The CDR3 sequence is 14 residues long. In germline, CDR1 is DFQATT, CDR2 SNEGSKA (reference sequence). The CDR3 is CSASSPRSANTQYF. The CDR3 DNA reads TGCAGTGCTAGTTCTCCTCGATCGGCTAATACGCAGTATTTT.

This clonotype was counted ten times or more. The CDR3 nucleotides read TGTGCCAGCAGCGCGGGAGCTTGGGCTAGCGGGAACACCGGGGAGCTGTTTTTT. Its protein product is CASSAGAWASGNTGELFF. The chain joins TRBV9 to TRBJ2-2; 7 positions agree with TRBD2. Germline CDR1 and CDR2: SGDLS and YYNGEE. The CDR3 is 18 residues long. V lost 3 bases, J lost 1 base, and 12 bases stayed unmatched.

This clonotype was found many times. The chain is built from TRBV12-3 or TRBV12-4 and TRBJ2-1, with a possible D match to TRBD2 (5 bases). V lost 6 bases to trimming and J lost 0 bases, with 12 bases between them. This CDR3 region has 15 residues. The CDR3, as DNA: TGTGCCAGCAGACCGACTACGAGCTCCTACAATGAGCAGTTCTTC. This translates into CASRPTTSSYNEQFF.

This clonotype appeared many times. The rearrangement links TRBV11-2 to TRBJ2-3; 7 bases are shared with TRBD2. The length of the CDR3 is 16 residues. The V and J ends lost 1 base and 1 base, in that order; junction bases with no gene match: 5. Germline V CDR1 and CDR2: SGHAT, FQNNGV. The DNA for the CDR3 is TGTGCCAGCAGCTTAGGTCAAGCGGGACGCACAGATACGCAGTATTTT. It yields the protein CASSLGQAGRTDTQYF.

There are many counts of this clonotype. The chain has TRBV27 and TRBJ2-4; D unclear. Trimming stripped 4 bases from V and 6 bases from J, with 10 bases between. The CDR3 length is 13 residues. CDR1 is MNHEY and CDR2 is SMNVEV in the germline V gene (reference sequence). CDR3 protein: CASSSLMGNIQYF. The CDR3 nucleotides read TGTGCCAGCAGTTCCCTCATGGGAAACATTCAGTACTTC.

This clonotype has at least ten counts. V is TRBV7-2 and J is TRBJ2-1; 7 nucleotides align to TRBD2. CDR1 SGHTA and CDR2 FQGNSA come from the germline V gene. CDR3 length: 14 amino acids. The trim removed 8 bases at V and 0 bases at J, leaving 4 bases unmatched. The CDR3 DNA sequence: TGTGCCAGCGAACGGGACTACTCCTACAATGAGCAGTTCTTC. Its protein is CASERDYSYNEQFF.

This clonotype was seen many times. The chain is built from TRBV9 and TRBJ2-3; TRBD2 matches at 11 bases. The length of the CDR3 is 19 residues. The germline V gene has CDR1 SGDLS and CDR2 YYNGEE. The V segment lost 3 bases and the J segment 2 bases; nucleotides outside the gene matches: 14. The CDR3 loop is CASSALGLAETLYTDTQYF. The CDR3 nucleotides read TGTGCCAGCAGCGCCCTGGGACTAGCGGAAACTTTATACACAGATACGCAGTATTTT.

The chain recombines TRBV19 with TRBJ2-1, with a tentative D call TRBD1 (5 bases). This CDR3 has 15 residues. Germline V gene data show CDR1 as LNHDA and CDR2 as SQIVND (reference sequence). V was pared by 4 bases and J by 5 bases, with 15 bases between. CDR3 nucleotide sequence: TGTGCCAGTAGTACAGGCTGGACGGACAACAATGAGCAGTTCTTC. Translating gives CASSTGWTDNNEQFF.